The 27 T cell receptor beta chains given below trace back to one sample, sequenced in a study of T cell responses to AZD1222 COVID-19 vaccine. Produced via immunoSEQ multiplex PCR; TCRdb's table is partial and in-frame only. Of about 150,000 clones listed, over 85% are singletons. This sample comprised peripheral blood, obtained on day 0 of AZD1222 vaccination. The source is an adult in good health.

This chain joins TRBV29-1 and TRBJ1-2; TRBD1 aligns across 10 bases. V shed 4 bases, J shed 7 bases, and the junction held 6 bases outside the gene matches. The CDR3 sequence is 13 residues long. The germline gives CDR1 SQVTM, CDR2 ANQGSEA. The CDR3 sequence: CSVGQGALAGYTF. Here the CDR3 DNA reads TGCAGCGTTGGACAGGGGGCCCTAGCTGGCTACACCTTC.

The count of this clone is one. V is TRBV5-1 and J is TRBJ2-2; D is undetermined. The CDR3 is made up of 14 amino acids. Germline V gives CDR1 SGHRS, CDR2 YFSETQ. With 0 bases removed from V and 4 bases from J, the gap between germline ends came to 7 bases. The CDR3 coding sequence is TGCGCCAGCAGCTTGGCCAAAGCCACCGGGGAGCTGTTTTTT. Its translation: CASSLAKATGELFF.

CDR3 in DNA: TGTGCCAGCAGCCGGGGCAGGGGGTATGGCACCATATATTTT. Translation: CASSRGRGYGTIYF. The chain carries TRBV6-5 and TRBJ1-3; 7 bases map to TRBD1. The CDR3 sequence is 14 residues long. CDR1 is MNHEY, CDR2 SVGAGI, per germline. Trimming removed 6 bases from V and 9 bases from J; junction bases left unmatched: 11.

The chain carries TRBV27 and TRBJ1-6; 7 bases fit TRBD1. Germline CDR1 is MNHEY and CDR2 is SMNVEV (reference sequence). There are 16 residues in the CDR3. V trimming: 3 bases; J trimming: 8 bases; junction bases outside the gene matches: 10. The CDR3 sequence is CASSLIGGGIHSPLHF. The CDR3 DNA reads TGTGCCAGCAGTTTGATAGGAGGGGGCATACATTCACCCCTCCACTTT.

This chain connects TRBV3-1 (or the pseudogene TRBV3-2) to TRBJ2-7; 8 bases are shared with TRBD2. V gave up 6 bases and J gave up 3 bases; unmatched junction bases: 10. This CDR3 has 15 amino acids. Per the germline V gene, CDR1 is LGHDT and CDR2 is YNNKEL (reference sequence). For the CDR3, the DNA is TGTGCCAGCAGTGAAACTAGCGGAAAATACTACGAGCAGTACTTC. Protein sequence: CASSETSGKYYEQYF.

This clone is a singleton in its sample. The CDR3 coding sequence is TGTGCCAGCAGTTACCTTAGCGGGTCCTACGAGCAGTACTTC. Translated: CASSYLSGSYEQYF. The chain carries TRBV6-6 and TRBJ2-7; 7 nucleotides agree with TRBD2. The trim removed 2 bases at V and 1 base at J, leaving 2 bases unmatched. The CDR3 loop spans 14 amino acids. Germline CDR1 and CDR2: MNHNY and SVGAGI (reference sequence).

The V gene is TRBV27, the J gene TRBJ1-1, with D possibly being TRBD1 (5 bases). The CDR3 is 13 residues long. V was cut by 3 bases and J by 10 bases, with 15 bases left in between. The germline CDR1 and CDR2 sequences are MNHEY and SMNVEV (reference sequence). DNA for the CDR3: TGTGCCAGCAGTTTGGGGACGGGATCAGGAGCTTTCTTT. It specifies CASSLGTGSGAFF.

The genes are TRBV2 and TRBJ1-5, with no clear D. The CDR3 is 16 residues long. V gave up 0 bases and J gave up 0 bases, with 9 bases separating them. Germline V lookup: CDR1 SNHLY, CDR2 FYNNEI. The chain's CDR3 is CASSEATLHSNQPQHF. Here the CDR3 DNA reads TGTGCCAGCAGTGAAGCAACACTCCATAGCAATCAGCCCCAGCATTTT.

This clone showed up just once. The rearrangement links TRBV5-6 to TRBJ1-5, with D unclear. Germline V gene sequence: CDR1 SGHDT, CDR2 YYEEEE. The CDR3 covers 15 residues. The V end lost 0 bases, the J end lost 5 bases, and 12 bases lay between the germline ends. CDR3 coding DNA: TGTGCCAGCAGCTTGGCCTTGGACCGATATCAGCCCCAGCATTTT. It is translated as CASSLALDRYQPQHF.

The chain has TRBV6-6 and TRBJ2-7; TRBD2 aligns across 8 bases. The CDR3 length is 17 residues. CDR1 MNHNY and CDR2 SVGAGI come from the germline V gene (reference sequence). J was trimmed by 5 bases and V by 5 bases; bases with no gene match: 17. CDR3 DNA: TGTGCCAGCAGTCCCCGGGCGAGCGGGAGATCAAGACACGAGCAGTACTTC. This codes for CASSPRASGRSRHEQYF.

The chain has TRBV2 and TRBJ2-7; D uncertain. The CDR3 has 11 residues. V gave up 5 bases and J gave up 4 bases, with 6 bases separating them. In germline, CDR1 is SNHLY, CDR2 FYNNEI. Here the CDR3 reads CASSTVYEQYF. The CDR3 nucleotides read TGTGCCAGCAGTACTGTATACGAGCAGTACTTC.

CDR3 residues: CASSPSRTGANTEAFF. As DNA, the CDR3 is TGCGCCAGCAGCCCATCCAGGACAGGGGCGAACACTGAAGCTTTCTTT. The gene calls are TRBV5-1 and TRBJ1-1; 9 nucleotides agree with TRBD1. The V gene end was trimmed by 4 bases and the J gene end by 1 base; junction bases not matched to a gene: 8. The germline CDR1 and CDR2 sequences are SGHRS and YFSETQ. The CDR3 length is 16 residues.

This chain uses TRBV2 with TRBJ1-2, with TRBD1 matching 9 bases. Germline V lookup: CDR1 SNHLY, CDR2 FYNNEI. V gave up 7 bases and J gave up 6 bases; unmatched junction bases: 6. The CDR3 totals 13 residues. The CDR3 region is CASTNGTGHGYTF. CDR3 bases: TGTGCCAGCACCAATGGGACAGGGCATGGCTACACCTTC.

The rearrangement joins TRBV27 to TRBJ2-3; 12 bases are a match to TRBD1. V trimming: 7 bases; J trimming: 6 bases; junction bases outside the gene matches: 11. The CDR3 is 16 amino acids. Germline CDR1 reads MNHEY; CDR2 reads SMNVEV (reference sequence). In nucleotides, the CDR3 is TGTGCCAGCAAAAGAGCCGGGACAGGGGGCGTCGATACGCAGTATTTT. Translating gives CASKRAGTGGVDTQYF.

This clone was seen only a few times. The chain combines TRBV4-1 with TRBJ2-7; 9 nucleotides align to TRBD1. This CDR3 region has 15 residues. Germline CDR1 MGHRA, CDR2 YSYEKL. V shed 1 base and J 1 base; nucleotides not matched to a gene: 2. CDR3 amino acids: CASSQGTGASYEQYF. CDR3 DNA sequence: TGCGCCAGCAGCCAAGGGACAGGGGCATCCTACGAGCAGTACTTC.

This chain links TRBV7-9 with TRBJ2-5; 7 bases align to TRBD1. V lost 7 bases, J lost 2 bases, and 10 bases stayed unmatched. Germline V gene data show CDR1 as SEHNR and CDR2 as FQNEAQ (reference sequence). The CDR3 totals 15 residues. CDR3 loop: CASTGQETRQETQYF. The CDR3 coding sequence is TGTGCCAGCACCGGACAGGAGACTCGACAAGAGACCCAGTACTTC.

This chain joins TRBV9 and TRBJ2-3, with unresolved D. The CDR3 runs to 14 residues. Trimming left V 0 bases short and J 0 bases short, with 5 bases between. CDR1 is SGDLS, CDR2 YYNGEE, per germline. CDR3 bases: TGTGCCAGCAGCGTAGTGCACAGCACAGATACGCAGTATTTT. This encodes CASSVVHSTDTQYF.

This chain uses TRBV11-3 with TRBJ2-2; D may be TRBD2 (6 bases). The V gene's germline CDR1 is SGHNT and CDR2 YENEEA. CDR3 size: 16 residues. V dropped 5 bases and J dropped 0 bases, with 13 bases sitting between them. This CDR3 is CASSAHGGTNTGELFF. Written as DNA, the CDR3 is TGTGCCAGCAGCGCCCACGGAGGGACGAACACCGGGGAGCTGTTTTTT.

The chain recombines TRBV7-3 with TRBJ2-5; D not resolved. The germline gives CDR1 SGHTA, CDR2 FQGTGA. CDR3 length equals 12 residues. The V gene lost 4 bases and the J gene lost 7 bases, with 10 bases spanning the gap. The DNA of the CDR3 is TGTGCCAGCAGCTACCACATCGGGACCCAGTACTTC. This translates into CASSYHIGTQYF.

This clone was counted between two and nine times. V usage is TRBV27 and J usage is TRBJ1-1; 7 bases are shared with TRBD1. The CDR3 is 15 residues long. The trim removed 5 bases at V and 0 bases at J, leaving 6 bases unmatched. Per the germline V gene, CDR1 is MNHEY and CDR2 is SMNVEV (reference sequence). CDR3 sequence reads: CASSLGQVMNTEAFF. Written as DNA, the CDR3 is TGTGCCAGCAGTCTCGGACAGGTGATGAACACTGAAGCTTTCTTT.

The rearrangement joins TRBV7-2 to TRBJ2-1; D remains ambiguous. Germline CDR1 and CDR2: SGHTA and FQGNSA. The CDR3 runs to 11 residues. V was shortened by 7 bases and J by 7 bases, with 8 bases between the two germline ends. CDR3 sequence reads: CASTPGNEQFF. The CDR3 region has the DNA TGTGCCAGCACCCCTGGGAATGAGCAGTTCTTC.

This clone was found once. The genes are TRBV11-3 and TRBJ1-4; no clear D gene. Germline V CDR1 and CDR2: SGHNT, YENEEA. The V and J ends lost 5 bases and 0 bases respectively, with 13 bases between them. The CDR3 loop spans 16 amino acids. This CDR3 reads CASSPRRAATNEKLFF. The CDR3 DNA reads as TGTGCCAGCAGCCCTAGGCGGGCGGCAACTAATGAAAAACTGTTTTTT.

V and J are TRBV5-1 and TRBJ1-1; possibly TRBD1 for D (6 bases). Looked up from germline, CDR1 is SGHRS and CDR2 is YFSETQ. The CDR3 contains 14 residues. Trimming took off 5 bases at V and 0 bases at J, with 11 bases between the two ends. CDR3 sequence: CASRRTELNTEAFF. The CDR3 coding sequence is TGCGCCAGCAGGCGGACAGAATTGAACACTGAAGCTTTCTTT.

V usage is TRBV27 and J usage is TRBJ2-7, with 8 bases that match TRBD2. Germline CDR1 and CDR2: MNHEY and SMNVEV (reference sequence). Trimming cost V 0 bases and J 7 bases; bases outside gene matches: 8. This CDR3 region has 15 residues. The CDR3 sequence is CASSLSGGGLSEQYF. In DNA form, the CDR3 reads TGTGCCAGCAGTTTATCGGGCGGGGGGTTGAGTGAGCAGTACTTC.

V gene TRBV7-6 combines with J gene TRBJ2-7; no firm D call. Trimming stripped 1 base from V and 5 bases from J, with 3 bases between. The germline CDR1 and CDR2 sequences are SGHVS and FNYEAQ. The CDR3 runs 11 residues. CDR3 amino acids: CASSLENEQYF. The CDR3 region has the DNA TGTGCCAGCAGCTTAGAGAACGAGCAGTACTTC.

This sequence joins TRBV7-6 and TRBJ2-7; 8 nucleotides line up with TRBD2. The J segment lost 2 bases and the V segment lost 5 bases, leaving 8 bases of the junction unmatched. This CDR3 has 15 amino acids. Germline CDR1 SGHVS, CDR2 FNYEAQ. The DNA of the CDR3 is TGTGCCAGCAGCCCACCGGGAGCGGGGGCCTACGAGCAGTACTTC. Amino acids: CASSPPGAGAYEQYF.

This clone has a single count. V gene TRBV7-2 combines with J gene TRBJ1-4; D call uncertain. Germline CDR1 reads SGHTA; CDR2 reads FQGNSA. CDR3 length: 11 amino acids. V was clipped by 5 bases and J by 13 bases, with 11 bases between them. CDR3 DNA sequence: TGTGCCAGCAGCGGAAGGGCAGGACTGTTTTTT. It yields the protein CASSGRAGLFF.